This is a list of T cell receptor beta chains from one sample in a study of blood T cell repertoires in COVID-19. Profiled with immunoSEQ multiplex PCR; TCRdb holds only in-frame clones, not every one. The sample records approximately 250,000 clones, 84% being singletons. The sequencing sample was made of peripheral blood. These receptors all stem from a human donor in a cohort sampled during active COVID-19. Each CDR3 is given with its conserved first and last residue. A D gene is named only where the DNA matches it firmly. Clone size is not always given. Where it is, it says once, few, many or a class for expanded clones.

>.|TRBJ2-3|.|TRBV19
TGTGCCAGTGGTCAGGGGTTTTCCCGCACAGATACGCAGTATTTT
CASGQGFSRTDTQYF
>TRBD1|TRBJ2-4|once|TRBV19
TGTGCCAGTAGACAGGGGGCCAAAAACATTCAGTACTTC
CASRQGAKNIQYF
>.|TRBJ2-7|.|TRBV18
TGTGCCAGCTCACCGGCCCAGGGTTCCGACGAGCAGTACTTC
CASSPAQGSDEQYF
>TRBD1|TRBJ1-2|.|TRBV27
TGTGCCAGCAGGGTGCAGGGGGCGGACTATGGCTACACCTTC
CASRVQGADYGYTF
>.|TRBJ1-3|.|TRBV4-1
TGCGCCAGCAGCCAAGGGGGGGGTTCTGGAAACACCATATATTTT
CASSQGGGSGNTIYF
>TRBD1|TRBJ1-1|.|TRBV5-8
TGTGCCAGCAGCCCCGGACAGGGGCGAGTTAGTGAAGCTTTCTTT
CASSPGQGRVSEAFF
>.|TRBJ1-1|.|TRBV27
TGTGCCAGCAGTTCTATCGACAGCCGCACTGAAGCTTTCTTT
CASSSIDSRTEAFF
>TRBD2|TRBJ2-1|few|TRBV11-3
TGTGCCAGCAGCCCGGGGACTAGCGGGAGAGGCGAGCAGTTCTTC
CASSPGTSGRGEQFF
>TRBD1|TRBJ2-7|.|TRBV6-5
TGTGCCAGCAGTTACCAGGGGGCGGCCTACGAGCAGTACTTC
CASSYQGAAYEQYF
>TRBD1|TRBJ1-4|.|TRBV2
TGTGCCAGCAGTGGCGTACAGGGGGGTGAAAAACTGTTTTTT
CASSGVQGGEKLFF